These 17 T cell receptor beta chains share one sample of origin, sequenced in a study of technical replicates of blood from a few donors. Profiled with immunoSEQ multiplex PCR; TCRdb holds only in-frame clones, not every one. The sample contains roughly 79,000 clones, roughly 95% of which appear only once. The sample was T cells isolated from PBMCs. Receptors were obtained from a human donor in good health.

The chain employs TRBV6-5 and TRBJ1-2; D unresolved. Per germline, CDR1 MNHEY and CDR2 SVGAGI. V lost 4 bases and J 5 bases, leaving 5 bases between the germline ends. This CDR3 has 11 residues. The CDR3, as DNA: TGTGCCAGCAGTTCCCTATATGGCTACACCTTC. Translating it yields CASSSLYGYTF.

The chain links TRBV5-4 to TRBJ1-1; D is perhaps TRBD1 (6 bases). Germline assignment: CDR1 SGHNT and CDR2 YYREEE (reference sequence). Trimming pared 3 bases from V and 4 bases from J, leaving 16 bases between. There are 15 residues in the CDR3. The CDR3 coding sequence is TGTGCCAGCAGCTCCTGGGGGGGGCGCCTCACTGAAGCTTTCTTT. This gives the protein CASSSWGGRLTEAFF.

The rearrangement links TRBV15 to TRBJ1-2; the D is unclear. Germline V CDR1 and CDR2: LNHNV, YYDKDF (reference sequence). The CDR3 is 16 residues long. V lost 3 bases, J lost 0 bases, and 14 bases lay in between. The CDR3 DNA follows: TGTGCCACCAGCAGTTACGTCCCTACAGCTAACTATGGCTACACCTTC. Protein: CATSSYVPTANYGYTF.

The J gene is TRBJ1-1, the V gene TRBV29-1, with a tentative D call TRBD1 (5 bases). V lost 1 base, J lost 3 bases, and 9 bases lay in between. The germline V gene encodes CDR1 SQVTM and CDR2 ANQGSEA. The CDR3 has 13 residues. The CDR3 coding sequence is TGCAGCGTTGAAGGGGGCGCGGACACTGAAGCTTTCTTT. Protein: CSVEGGADTEAFF.

This chain links TRBV7-2 with TRBJ2-1; perhaps TRBD1 as D (6 bases). The CDR3 covers 14 residues. In germline, CDR1 is SGHTA, CDR2 FQGNSA. Trimming took 2 bases from V and 6 from J, leaving 11 bases between them. This CDR3 is CASSLKWTANEQFF. In DNA form, the CDR3 reads TGTGCCAGCAGCTTAAAGTGGACAGCCAATGAGCAGTTCTTC.

The chain uses TRBV28 and TRBJ2-3, with 9 bases fitting TRBD2. In germline, CDR1 is MDHEN, CDR2 SYDVKM. Trimming removed 3 bases from V and 2 bases from J; junction bases left unmatched: 6. The CDR3 runs to 16 residues. CDR3 protein: CASSFLLAGSTDTQYF. The DNA for the CDR3 is TGTGCCAGCAGTTTCCTCCTAGCGGGGTCCACAGATACGCAGTATTTT.

The J gene is TRBJ2-7, the V gene TRBV5-1; D is possibly TRBD1 (5 bases). Trimming took off 7 bases at V and 1 base at J, with 12 bases between the two ends. Per germline, CDR1 SGHRS and CDR2 YFSETQ. CDR3 size: 13 residues. CDR3 loop: CASRPDISYEQYF. The CDR3 DNA follows: TGCGCCAGCCGGCCGGACATTTCCTACGAGCAGTACTTC.

The chain's CDR3 is CASSVGGTSTNEQFF. The DNA for the CDR3 is TGTGCCAGCAGCGTAGGAGGGACTAGTACGAATGAGCAGTTCTTC. The chain is built from TRBV9 and TRBJ2-1; 8 nucleotides agree with TRBD2. The CDR3 extends over 15 amino acids. J lost 7 bases, V lost 0 bases, and 6 bases had no gene match. In germline, CDR1 is SGDLS, CDR2 YYNGEE. Supplemented by reference TRBV9 and TRBJ2-1, the full variable domain reads DSGVTQTPKHLITATGQRVTLRCSPRSGDLSVYWYQQSLDQGLQFLIQYYNGEERAKGNILERFSAQQFPDLHSELNLSSLELGDSALYFCASSVGGTSTNEQFFGPGTRLTVL.

The rearrangement links TRBV30 to TRBJ2-2, with 9 bases aligning to TRBD1. Germline assignment: CDR1 GTSNPN and CDR2 SVGIG (reference sequence). V gave up 0 bases and J gave up 0 bases; unmatched junction bases: 17. This CDR3 has 21 residues. For the CDR3, the DNA is TGTGCCTGGAGTGTACTGGACAGGGGACCTAGCGGCTACCCGAACACCGGGGAGCTGTTTTTT. Amino acid sequence: CAWSVLDRGPSGYPNTGELFF.

The chain couples TRBV29-1 to TRBJ2-7; the match to TRBD2 covers 10 bases. Losses at the gene ends were 7 bases for V and 4 bases for J; bases not matched to a gene: 7. CDR1 and CDR2 from the germline V gene are SQVTM and ANQGSEA. The CDR3 runs to 13 residues. For the CDR3, the DNA is TGCAGCGCCTTAGCGGGAGGCACATACGAGCAGTACTTC. The encoded protein is CSALAGGTYEQYF.

The chain links TRBV5-4 to TRBJ2-7, with D maybe TRBD2 (6 bases). V was shortened by 0 bases and J by 4 bases, with 17 bases between the two germline ends. Germline CDR1 reads SGHNT; CDR2 reads YYREEE (reference sequence). The CDR3 is made up of 16 amino acids. The CDR3 region is CASSLDGGEFLYEQYF. CDR3 coding DNA: TGTGCCAGCAGCTTGGATGGCGGGGAGTTTTTATACGAGCAGTACTTC. The variable domain in full, with the rest retrieved from reference TRBV5-4 and TRBJ2-7, is ETGVTQSPTHLIKTRGQQVTLRCSSQSGHNTVSWYQQALGQGPQFIFQYYREEENGRGNFPPRFSGLQFPNYSSELNVNALELDDSALYLCASSLDGGEFLYEQYFGPGTRLTVT.

The chain links TRBV9 to TRBJ2-2; 14 bases align to TRBD2. V dropped 0 bases and J dropped 0; count of bases not matched to a gene: 7. Germline CDR1 and CDR2: SGDLS and YYNGEE. The CDR3 totals 20 residues. The CDR3 coding sequence is TGTGCCAGCAGCGTAGAGGGACTAGCGGGAGCTACCGCGAACACCGGGGAGCTGTTTTTT. This gives the protein CASSVEGLAGATANTGELFF.

This clone was counted once. The V and J genes are TRBV28 and TRBJ1-5; TRBD1 matches at 7 bases. Germline CDR1 MDHEN, CDR2 SYDVKM. V dropped 6 bases and J dropped 3; count of bases not matched to a gene: 5. This CDR3 comprises 14 residues. In nucleotides, the CDR3 is TGTGCCAGCAGATCAGGGGGTTACAATCAGCCCCAGCATTTT. Its translation is CASRSGGYNQPQHF.

The chain combines TRBV2 with TRBJ1-1; D not certain. The ends were cut back, 4 bases at V and 1 base at J, with 7 bases in the middle. Germline lookup yields CDR1 SNHLY and CDR2 FYNNEI. There are 13 residues in the CDR3. The CDR3 DNA reads TGTGCCAGCAGTGCTAGGTGGAACACTGAAGCTTTCTTT. It translates to CASSARWNTEAFF.

The chain links TRBV11-2 to TRBJ2-1, with TRBD2 identical over 7 bases. The trim removed 5 bases at V and 4 bases at J, leaving 5 bases unmatched. The CDR3 spans 14 residues. Germline V gene sequence: CDR1 SGHAT, CDR2 FQNNGV. The CDR3 here is CASSPTSSYNEQFF. The CDR3 DNA reads as TGTGCCAGCAGCCCGACTAGCTCTTACAATGAGCAGTTCTTC.

The chain employs TRBV30 and TRBJ1-2, with 9 positions matching TRBD1. V lost 4 bases, J lost 5 bases, and 5 bases stayed unmatched. The CDR3 is made up of 13 amino acids. The germline gives CDR1 GTSNPN, CDR2 SVGIG (reference sequence). CDR3 sequence (DNA): TGTGCCTGGAACCTCGGACAGGGGTATGGCTACACCTTC. Translation: CAWNLGQGYGYTF.

This chain connects TRBV27 to TRBJ1-5; D gene ambiguous. V was clipped by 4 bases and J by 6 bases, with 10 bases between them. CDR1 is MNHEY, CDR2 SMNVEV, per germline (reference sequence). This CDR3 is built from 13 residues. The DNA for the CDR3 is TGTGCCAGCAGTTCTATCGCTGGTCAGCCCCAGCATTTT. Translated, it gives CASSSIAGQPQHF.